Listed below are T cell receptor beta chains from one sample, sequenced in a study of T cells expressing NK-cell markers. TCRdb re-called the 5' RACE reads; every CDR3 protein appears as one record, without DNA. The sample is made up of roughly 180,000 distinct CDR3 sequences, and the top ten hold less than 20% of it. The source material was blood T cells: a sorted CD56 or NKG2C T cell subset, CD4+ or CD8+ T cells, or bulk PBMC T cells (not recorded which). These receptors were obtained from a woman between 18 and 70 years old in good health. The CDR3 runs from the conserved cysteine through the conserved F or W.

>TRBJ2-5|TRBV15
CATSRVKGETQYF
>TRBJ2-1|TRBV29-1
CSVKGLAGSYNEQFF
>TRBJ2-7|TRBV18
CASSRDSNGEQYF
>TRBJ2-5|TRBV3-1
CASSQDLAGETQYF
>TRBJ2-3|TRBV18
CASSPTGPDTQYF
>TRBJ2-5|TRBV7-8
CASSLQGDGQETQYF
>TRBJ2-3|TRBV18
CASSRGVGKISTDTQYF
>TRBJ2-4|TRBV18
CASSPVTGDIQYF
>TRBJ2-6|TRBV7-3
CASSSAGTGHSGANVLTF
>TRBJ1-4|TRBV20-1
CSATPFKTNEKLFF
>TRBJ2-3|TRBV6-1
CASIPLAASTDTQYF
>TRBJ2-1|TRBV3-1
CASSQGTSALGEQFF
>TRBJ1-1|TRBV20-1
CSASPKAGNTEAFF
>TRBJ2-7|TRBV6-1
CASDVDRGREQYF
>TRBJ2-7|TRBV2
CASTSDVYEQYF
>TRBJ2-2|TRBV5-5
CASSPPGTPSGELFF
>TRBJ2-1|TRBV4-1
CASSQTLLAAGHNEQFF
>TRBJ1-3|TRBV28
CASSDRKAGDTIYF
>TRBJ1-4|TRBV5-1
CASSSGQGVSNEKLFF
>TRBJ2-2|TRBV5-5
CASSLVVVNTGELFF
>TRBJ2-6|TRBV4-2
CASRPARTGGSSGANVLTF
>TRBJ2-3|TRBV20-1
CSARGLWRVVEDTQYF
>TRBJ2-1|TRBV5-1
CASSSPGGEQFF
>TRBJ2-3|TRBV3-1
CASSPGLAGLFLNTDTQYF
>TRBJ1-6|TRBV7-9
CASSSRDSIWSPLHF
>TRBJ2-3|TRBV6-2/TRBV6-3
CASSKRGASSTDTQYF
>TRBJ2-7|TRBV5-1
CASGDRDDEQYF
>TRBJ2-1|TRBV12-3/TRBV12-4
CASRNRGNNEQFF
>TRBJ2-7|TRBV3-1
CASSQRGREQYF
>TRBJ1-5|TRBV7-8
CASSGTGQINQPQHF
>TRBJ1-2|TRBV5-8
CASSRGQEGYGYTF
>TRBJ2-7|TRBV3-1
CASSQGPSYEQYF
>TRBJ1-2|TRBV12-5
CASGSTPGIVSGGYTF
>TRBJ2-1|TRBV9
CASSVSGRAPDEQFF
>TRBJ2-2|TRBV2
CASTPTAGPLYTGELFF
>TRBJ2-7|TRBV29-1
CSVVDGWTYEQYF
>TRBJ1-1|TRBV7-9
CASSPRTVANTEAFF
>TRBJ2-1|TRBV4-2
CASSQDRGGNEQFF
>TRBJ2-2|TRBV25-1
CASSEGLAGEGGLFF
>TRBJ2-1|TRBV7-2
CASSPLGERTEQFF
>TRBJ2-7|TRBV15
CATSRDRDSFYEQYF
>TRBJ2-1|TRBV11-2
CASSLRRGNGEQFF
>TRBJ2-3|TRBV5-6
CASSFGLAGPTDTQYF
>TRBJ2-5|TRBV4-1
CASSHIQETQYF
>TRBJ2-1|TRBV6-5
CASSRGNEQFF
>TRBJ1-6|TRBV5-1
CASSLTGEGSPLHF
>TRBJ1-6|TRBV6-1
CASSEQTVLGYSPLHF
>TRBJ2-7|TRBV7-2
CASSSDSGTRSYEQYF